This TCR beta chain was sequenced in a study of patients and donors after allogeneic stem cell transplantation. TCRdb redid the calling of the RT-PCR reads with MiXCR, one entry per CDR3 protein. The sample includes approximately 150,000 distinct CDR3 sequences, approximately 31% of them seen just once. Germline-derived CDR1 and CDR2 are SGHRS and YFSETQ. The CDR3 has 13 residues. V was clipped by 2 bases and J by 4 bases, with 8 bases between them. The specimen was blood, either unsorted or a sorted T cell fraction (not recorded which). The source of this sequence is a human donor who was either an allogeneic HSCT recipient or a stem cell or donor lymphocyte infusion donor (not recorded which). It is not recorded whose cells these are; they may come from a transplant donor. V and J are TRBV5-1 and TRBJ2-3; the D is unclear. The CDR3 sequence: CASSFEKPDTQYF. The CDR3 nucleotides are TGCGCCAGCAGCTTTGAGAAACCAGATACGCAGTATTTT.